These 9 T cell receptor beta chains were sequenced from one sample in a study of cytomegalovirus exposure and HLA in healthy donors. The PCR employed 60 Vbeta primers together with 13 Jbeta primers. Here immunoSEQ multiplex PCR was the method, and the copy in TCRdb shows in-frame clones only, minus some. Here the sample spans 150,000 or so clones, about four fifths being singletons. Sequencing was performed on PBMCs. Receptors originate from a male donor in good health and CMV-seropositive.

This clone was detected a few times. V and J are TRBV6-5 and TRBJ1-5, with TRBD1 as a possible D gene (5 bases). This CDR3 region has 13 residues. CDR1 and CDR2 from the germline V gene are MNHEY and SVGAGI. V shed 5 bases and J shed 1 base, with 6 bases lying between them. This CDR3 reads CASSRQSNQPQHF. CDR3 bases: TGTGCCAGCAGTCGACAGAGCAATCAGCCCCAGCATTTT.

The CDR3 is CASSYSAGGETQYF. The CDR3 nucleotides read TGTGCCAGCAGTTATTCGGCAGGGGGTGAGACCCAGTACTTC. V gene TRBV6-5 combines with J gene TRBJ2-5, with 7 bases identical to TRBD1. The CDR3 contains 14 residues. V gave up 3 bases and J gave up 5 bases; unmatched junction bases: 6. From germline, CDR1 is MNHEY and CDR2 SVGAGI.

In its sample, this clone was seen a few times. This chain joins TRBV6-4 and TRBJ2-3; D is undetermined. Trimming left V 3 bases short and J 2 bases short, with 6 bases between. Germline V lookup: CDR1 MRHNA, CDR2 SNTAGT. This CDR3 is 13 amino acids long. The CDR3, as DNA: TGTGCCAGCAGTGAACGAGTCACAGATACGCAGTATTTT. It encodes CASSERVTDTQYF.

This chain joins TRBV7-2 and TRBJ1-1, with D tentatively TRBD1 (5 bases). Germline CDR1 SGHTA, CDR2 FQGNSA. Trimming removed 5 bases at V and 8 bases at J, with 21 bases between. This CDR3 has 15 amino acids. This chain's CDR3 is CASSRRSLTDSEAFF. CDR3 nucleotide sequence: TGTGCCAGCAGCCGGCGTTCCTTGACAGACTCCGAAGCTTTCTTT.

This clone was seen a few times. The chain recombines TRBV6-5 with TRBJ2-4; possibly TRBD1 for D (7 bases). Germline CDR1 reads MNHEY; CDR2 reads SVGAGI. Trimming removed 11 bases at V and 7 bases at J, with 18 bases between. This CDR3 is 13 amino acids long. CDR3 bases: TGTGCCGCCGCGGGACAGCTTACGAACATTCAGTACTTC. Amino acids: CAAAGQLTNIQYF.

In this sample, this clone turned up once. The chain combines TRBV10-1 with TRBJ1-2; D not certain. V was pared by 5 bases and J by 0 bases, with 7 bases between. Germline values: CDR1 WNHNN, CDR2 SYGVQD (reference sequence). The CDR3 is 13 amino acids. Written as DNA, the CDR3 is TGCGCCAGCAGTACGACACCTAACTATGGCTACACCTTC. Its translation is CASSTTPNYGYTF.

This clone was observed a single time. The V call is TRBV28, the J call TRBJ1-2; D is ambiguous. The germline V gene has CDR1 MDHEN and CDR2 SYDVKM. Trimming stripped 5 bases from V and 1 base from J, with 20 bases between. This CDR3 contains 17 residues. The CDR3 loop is CASSLTSLGQVNYGYTF. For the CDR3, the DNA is TGTGCCAGCAGTCTAACGTCTTTGGGCCAAGTTAACTATGGCTACACCTTC.

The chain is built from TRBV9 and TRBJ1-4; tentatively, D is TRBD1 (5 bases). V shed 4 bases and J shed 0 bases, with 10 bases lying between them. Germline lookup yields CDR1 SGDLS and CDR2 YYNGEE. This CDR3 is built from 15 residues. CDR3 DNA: TGTGCCAGCAGCCCCCGGGGGTCAACTAATGAAAAACTGTTTTTT. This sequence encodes CASSPRGSTNEKLFF.

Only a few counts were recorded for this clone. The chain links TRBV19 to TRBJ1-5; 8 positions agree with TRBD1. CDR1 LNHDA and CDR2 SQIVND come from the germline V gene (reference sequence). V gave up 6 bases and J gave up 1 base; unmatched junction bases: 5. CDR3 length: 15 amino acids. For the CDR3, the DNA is TGTGCCAGTAGCCGGGACAGGAGAAGCAATCAGCCCCAGCATTTT. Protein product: CASSRDRRSNQPQHF.